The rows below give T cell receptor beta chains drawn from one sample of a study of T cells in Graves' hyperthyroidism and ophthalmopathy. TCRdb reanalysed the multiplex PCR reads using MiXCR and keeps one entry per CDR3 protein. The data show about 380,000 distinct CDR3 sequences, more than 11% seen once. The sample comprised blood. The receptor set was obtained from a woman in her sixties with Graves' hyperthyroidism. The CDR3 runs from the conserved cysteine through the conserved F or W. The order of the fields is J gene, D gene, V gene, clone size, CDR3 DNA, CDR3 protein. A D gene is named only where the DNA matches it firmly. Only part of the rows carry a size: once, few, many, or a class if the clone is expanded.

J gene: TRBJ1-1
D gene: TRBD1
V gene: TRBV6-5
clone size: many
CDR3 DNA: TGTGCCAGCAGTTACTGGGGGACAGGGGGCACTGAAGCTTTCTTT
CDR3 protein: CASSYWGTGGTEAFF

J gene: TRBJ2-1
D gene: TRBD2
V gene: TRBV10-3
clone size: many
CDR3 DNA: TGTGCCATCAAACTAGCGGAGTTCGGTGAGCAGTTCTTC
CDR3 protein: CAIKLAEFGEQFF

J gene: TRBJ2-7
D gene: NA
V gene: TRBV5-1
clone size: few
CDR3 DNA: TGCGCCAGCAGCCTAGGGACATTAGCCTACGAGCAGTACTTC
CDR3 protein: CASSLGTLAYEQYF

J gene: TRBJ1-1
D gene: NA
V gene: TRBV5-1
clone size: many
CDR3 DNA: TGCGCCAGCAGCTTGGTTTGGGGTAGCAAGAACACTGAAGCTTTCTTT
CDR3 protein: CASSLVWGSKNTEAFF

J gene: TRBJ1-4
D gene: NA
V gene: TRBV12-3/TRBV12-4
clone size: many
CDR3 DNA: TGTGCCAGCACCTTCGGGAATGAAAAACTGTTTTTT
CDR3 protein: CASTFGNEKLFF

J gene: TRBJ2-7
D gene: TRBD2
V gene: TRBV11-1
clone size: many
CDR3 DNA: TGTGCCAGCAGCACAAGGACTAGCGGGAGGCACTACGAGCAGTACTTC
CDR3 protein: CASSTRTSGRHYEQYF

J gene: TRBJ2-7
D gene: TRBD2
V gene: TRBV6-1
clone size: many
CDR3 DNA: TGTGCCAGCAAAGGGCTAGCGGGAACCTACGAGCAGTACTTC
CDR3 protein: CASKGLAGTYEQYF

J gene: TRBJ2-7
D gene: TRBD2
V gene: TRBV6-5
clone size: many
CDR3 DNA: TGTGCCAGCAGTTTGGGCGGGAGTCGGTACGAGCAGTACTTC
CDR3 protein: CASSLGGSRYEQYF

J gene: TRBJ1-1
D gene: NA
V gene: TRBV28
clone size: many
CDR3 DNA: TGTGCCAGCAGTTTAAGGTGGAACACTGAAGCTTTCTTT
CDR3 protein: CASSLRWNTEAFF

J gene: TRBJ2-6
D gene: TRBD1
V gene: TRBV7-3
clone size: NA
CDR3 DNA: TGTGCCAGCAGCACGACAGGGAACTCTGGGGCCAACGTCCTGACTTTC
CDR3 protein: CASSTTGNSGANVLTF

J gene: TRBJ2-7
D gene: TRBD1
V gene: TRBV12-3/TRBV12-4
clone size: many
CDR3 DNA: TGTGCCAGCAGTTCTCATGGACAGGGCTACGAGCAGTACTTC
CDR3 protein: CASSSHGQGYEQYF

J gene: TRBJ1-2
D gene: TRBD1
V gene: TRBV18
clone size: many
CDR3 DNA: TGTGCCAGCTCACCCTCCTCGTCCGACAGGGGGCTTGGCTACACCTTC
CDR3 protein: CASSPSSSDRGLGYTF

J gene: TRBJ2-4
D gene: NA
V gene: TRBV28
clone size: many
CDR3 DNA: TGTGCCAGCAGTTTAAAGTCCTGGGGTCCCAAAAACATTCAGTACTTC
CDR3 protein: CASSLKSWGPKNIQYF

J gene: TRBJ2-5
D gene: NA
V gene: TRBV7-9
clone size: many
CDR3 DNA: TGTGCCAGCAGCCCATGGGAAAGAGAGACCCAGTACTTC
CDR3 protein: CASSPWERETQYF

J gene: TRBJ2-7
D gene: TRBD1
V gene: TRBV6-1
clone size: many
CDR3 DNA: TGTGCCAGCACCATGACCGGGACAGGGTCCTACGAGCAGTACTTC
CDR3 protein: CASTMTGTGSYEQYF

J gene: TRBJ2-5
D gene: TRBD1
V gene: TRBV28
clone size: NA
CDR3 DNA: TGTGCCGCTCAATCAGGGACAGGGAACACCCAGTACTTC
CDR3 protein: CAAQSGTGNTQYF

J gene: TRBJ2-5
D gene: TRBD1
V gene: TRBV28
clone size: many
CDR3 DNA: TGTGCCAGCAGGACAGGGGGCCAAGAGACCCAGTACTTC
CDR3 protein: CASRTGGQETQYF

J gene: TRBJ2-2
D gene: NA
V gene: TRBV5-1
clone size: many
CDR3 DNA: TGCGCCAGCAGCTTGGAGCATCGAGCCACCGGGGAGCTGTTTTTT
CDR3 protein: CASSLEHRATGELFF

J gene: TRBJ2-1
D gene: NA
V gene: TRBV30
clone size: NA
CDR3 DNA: TGTGCCTGGAGTGATGGGCGGGAGCAGTTCTTC
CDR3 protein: CAWSDGREQFF

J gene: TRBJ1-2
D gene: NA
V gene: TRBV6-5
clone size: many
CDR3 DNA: TGTGCCAGCAGTTACTCGTGGCAGGGCGGTTATGGCTACACCTTC
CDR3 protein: CASSYSWQGGYGYTF

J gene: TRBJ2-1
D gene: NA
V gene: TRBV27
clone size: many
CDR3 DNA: TGTGCCAGCAGTTTATCGGCTAGCGACAACTCCTACAATGAGCAGTTCTTC
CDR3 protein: CASSLSASDNSYNEQFF

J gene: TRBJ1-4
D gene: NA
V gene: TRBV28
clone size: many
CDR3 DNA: TGTGCCAGCAGCGAGATAGGGGGAAGGGAAAAACTGTTTTTT
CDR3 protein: CASSEIGGREKLFF

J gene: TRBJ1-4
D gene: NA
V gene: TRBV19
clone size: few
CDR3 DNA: TGTGCCAGTAGTAGAAGCGAGTGGGAAAAACTGTTTTTT
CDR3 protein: CASSRSEWEKLFF

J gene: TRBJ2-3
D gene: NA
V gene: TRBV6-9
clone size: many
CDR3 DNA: TGTGCCAGCAGTTATTGCTTGACAGGGAAGGGACTCACAGATACGCAGTATTTT
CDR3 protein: CASSYCLTGKGLTDTQYF

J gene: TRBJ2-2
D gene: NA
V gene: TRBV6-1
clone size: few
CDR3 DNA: TGTGCCAGCAGTGCCGTCGACACCGGGGAGCTGTTTTTT
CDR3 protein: CASSAVDTGELFF

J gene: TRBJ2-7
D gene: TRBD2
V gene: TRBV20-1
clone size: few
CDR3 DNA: TGCAGTGCTAAAGTCTCAGCGGGGACTTACGAGCAGTACTTC
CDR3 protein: CSAKVSAGTYEQYF

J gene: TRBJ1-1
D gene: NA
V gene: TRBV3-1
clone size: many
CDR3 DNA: TGTGCCAGCAGCCTAGGGCCAATTAGTGGGACTGAAGCTTTCTTT
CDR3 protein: CASSLGPISGTEAFF

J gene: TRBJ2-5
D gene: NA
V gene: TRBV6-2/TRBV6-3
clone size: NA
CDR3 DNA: TGTGCCAGCAGTTACTCGACGGGGGGCGGGGGTGTTTACCCCCAGTACTTC
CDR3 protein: CASSYSTGGGGVYPQYF

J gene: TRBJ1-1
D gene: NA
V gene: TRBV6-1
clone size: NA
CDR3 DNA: TGTGCCAGCAAGGGCACAGGGAGGGGTGAAGCTTTCTTT
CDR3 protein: CASKGTGRGEAFF

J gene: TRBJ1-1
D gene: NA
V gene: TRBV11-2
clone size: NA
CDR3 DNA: TGTGCCAGTAGTAGGAGGGTAAGCCCTGAAGCTTTCTTT
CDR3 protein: CASSRRVSPEAFF

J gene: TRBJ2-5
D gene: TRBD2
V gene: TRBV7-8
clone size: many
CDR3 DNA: TGTGCCAGCAGCACCCGTCGGGGCGGGAGAGAGACCCAGTACTTC
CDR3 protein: CASSTRRGGRETQYF

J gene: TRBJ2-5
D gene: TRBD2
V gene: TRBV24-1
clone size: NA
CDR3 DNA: TGTGCCACCAGTGACCCCGGGACTAGCGGGAGAAAAGAGACCCAGTACTTC
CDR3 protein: CATSDPGTSGRKETQYF

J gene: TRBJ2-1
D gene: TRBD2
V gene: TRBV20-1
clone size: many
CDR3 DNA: TGCAGTGCTAGAAGACTAGCGGGATACAATGAGCAGTTCTTC
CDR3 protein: CSARRLAGYNEQFF

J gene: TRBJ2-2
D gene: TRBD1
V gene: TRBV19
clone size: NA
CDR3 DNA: TGTGCCAGTAGAGGGACAGGGAACACCGGGGAGCTGTTTTTT
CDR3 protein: CASRGTGNTGELFF

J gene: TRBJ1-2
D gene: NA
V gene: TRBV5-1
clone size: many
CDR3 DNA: TGCGCCAGCAGCCCTCGGGGCCAAGGACCCAGGTCTTATGGCTACACCTTC
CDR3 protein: CASSPRGQGPRSYGYTF

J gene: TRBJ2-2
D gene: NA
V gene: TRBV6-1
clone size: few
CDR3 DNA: TGTGCCAGCAGCGCCGGGTGGGGGAACACCGGGGAGCTGTTTTTT
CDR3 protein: CASSAGWGNTGELFF

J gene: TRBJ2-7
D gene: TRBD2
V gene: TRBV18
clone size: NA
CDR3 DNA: TGTGCCAGCTCACAGGGACTAGCGGCCGCCTACGAGCAGTACTTC
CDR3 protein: CASSQGLAAAYEQYF

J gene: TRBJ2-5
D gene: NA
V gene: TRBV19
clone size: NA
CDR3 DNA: TGTGCCAGTAGTATAGGACTACAAGAGACCCAGTACTTC
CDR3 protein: CASSIGLQETQYF

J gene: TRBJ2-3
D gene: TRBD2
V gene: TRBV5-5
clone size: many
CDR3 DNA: TGTGCCAGCAGCAGACCCGGACTAGCGGGAGGGGGAGATACGCAGTATTTT
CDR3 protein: CASSRPGLAGGGDTQYF

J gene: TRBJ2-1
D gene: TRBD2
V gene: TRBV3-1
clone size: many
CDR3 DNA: TGTGCCAGCAGCCAAGATTCGGGCACTAGCGGGATATCGTGGCAGTTCTTC
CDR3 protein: CASSQDSGTSGISWQFF

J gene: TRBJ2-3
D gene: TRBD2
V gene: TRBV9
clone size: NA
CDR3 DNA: TGTGCCAGCAGCGTATCCAGCGGGAGCGGGGCAGATACGCAGTATTTT
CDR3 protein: CASSVSSGSGADTQYF

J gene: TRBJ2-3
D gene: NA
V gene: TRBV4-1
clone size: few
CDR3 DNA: TGCGCCAGCAGCCAAGATCTTGTCACAGATACGCAGTATTTT
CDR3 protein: CASSQDLVTDTQYF

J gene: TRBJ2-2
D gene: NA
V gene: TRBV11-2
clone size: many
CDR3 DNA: TGTGCCAGCAGCTTGGGACCTGTCACCGGGGAGCTGTTTTTT
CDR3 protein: CASSLGPVTGELFF

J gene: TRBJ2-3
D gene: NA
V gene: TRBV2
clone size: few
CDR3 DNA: TGTGCCAGCGGGAGGGGGGTAATAAGCACAGATACGCAGTATTTT
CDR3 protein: CASGRGVISTDTQYF

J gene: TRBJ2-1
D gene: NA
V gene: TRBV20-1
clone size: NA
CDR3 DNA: TGCAGTGCTAATTTCGGCAAGCGGATCAACAATGAGCAGTTCTTC
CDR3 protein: CSANFGKRINNEQFF

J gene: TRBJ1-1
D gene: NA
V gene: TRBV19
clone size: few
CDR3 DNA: TGTGCCAGTAGTATGGCTTGGTTTAGTCTGGGACCCAAGGGGGGCACTGAAGCTTTCTTT
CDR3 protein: CASSMAWFSLGPKGGTEAFF

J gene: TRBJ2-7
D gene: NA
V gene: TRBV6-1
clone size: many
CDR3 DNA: TGTGCCAGCAGTGAATCGGGGGAAATCTACGAGCAGTACTTC
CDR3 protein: CASSESGEIYEQYF

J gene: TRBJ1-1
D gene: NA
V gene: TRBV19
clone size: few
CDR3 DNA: TGTGCCAGTACCCGCAGCAGGGGCGGGTACACTGAAGCTTTCTTT
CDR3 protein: CASTRSRGGYTEAFF

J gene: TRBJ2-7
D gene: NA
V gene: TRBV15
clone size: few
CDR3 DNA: TGTGCCACCAGCAGGGGAGGTTCAGTGATTACCTACGAGCAGTACTTC
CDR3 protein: CATSRGGSVITYEQYF

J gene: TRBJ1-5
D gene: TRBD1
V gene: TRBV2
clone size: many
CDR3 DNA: TGTGCCAGCAGCGGGACAGGGGTTCGCAATCAGCCCCAGCATTTT
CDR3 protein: CASSGTGVRNQPQHF

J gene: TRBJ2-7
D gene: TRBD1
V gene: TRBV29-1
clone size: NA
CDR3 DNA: TGCAGCGTTGAAGATCCCGGGACAGACTCCTACGAGCAGTACTTC
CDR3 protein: CSVEDPGTDSYEQYF

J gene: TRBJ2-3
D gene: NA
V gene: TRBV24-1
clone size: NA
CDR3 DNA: TGTGCCACCAGTGGAACAAACTGGGGGGATACGCAGTATTTT
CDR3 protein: CATSGTNWGDTQYF

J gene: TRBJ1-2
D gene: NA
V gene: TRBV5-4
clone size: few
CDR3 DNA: TGTGCCAGCAGAATTGACAAGTCTTATGGCTACACCTTC
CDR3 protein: CASRIDKSYGYTF

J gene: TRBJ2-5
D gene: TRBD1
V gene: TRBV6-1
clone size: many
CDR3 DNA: TGTGCCAGCAGTGTCACAGGGGGCATTGGGGAGACCCAGTACTTC
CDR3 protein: CASSVTGGIGETQYF

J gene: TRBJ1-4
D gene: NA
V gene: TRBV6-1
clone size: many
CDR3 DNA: TGTGCCAGCAGTGAGACAGCAACTAATGAAAAACTGTTTTTT
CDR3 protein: CASSETATNEKLFF

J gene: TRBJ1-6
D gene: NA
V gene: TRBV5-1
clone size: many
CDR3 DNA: TGCGCCAGCAGCTCAGGGGCGTATAATTCACCCCTCCACTTT
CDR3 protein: CASSSGAYNSPLHF

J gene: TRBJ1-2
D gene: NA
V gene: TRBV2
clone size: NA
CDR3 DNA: TGTGCCAGCAGTGGGGAACCTAACCCTAACTATGGCTACACCTTC
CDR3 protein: CASSGEPNPNYGYTF

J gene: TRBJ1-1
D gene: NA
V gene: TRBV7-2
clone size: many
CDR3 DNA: TGTGCCAGCAGCTTAAGGTGGGAGGGCGCTGAAGCTTTCTTT
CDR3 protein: CASSLRWEGAEAFF